This is a list of T cell receptor beta chains from one sample in a study of blood T cell repertoires in COVID-19. The table came from immunoSEQ multiplex PCR; TCRdb's copy has only in-frame clones and leaves some out. The sample carries around 230,000 clones, over 70% recorded once. Material: peripheral blood. Receptor source: a woman at least 80 years old with acute or convalescent COVID-19. CDR3s include the opening cysteine and the closing phenylalanine or tryptophan. Each record gives: V gene, D gene, clone size, J gene, CDR3 protein, CDR3 DNA. The D gene is left open where the match is weak. Not every row has a clone size; where given, it reads once, few, many or a size class.

v_gene: TRBV7-9
d_gene: TRBD2
abundance: .
j_gene: TRBJ2-1
CDR3aa: CASSLDGRATNEQFF
CDR3nt: TGTGCCAGCAGCCTAGACGGGAGGGCAACAAATGAGCAGTTCTTC

v_gene: TRBV15
d_gene: .
abundance: .
j_gene: TRBJ1-6
CDR3aa: CATSKTGNNSPLHF
CDR3nt: TGTGCCACCAGCAAAACAGGGAATAATTCACCCCTCCACTTT

v_gene: TRBV6-1
d_gene: .
abundance: once
j_gene: TRBJ1-2
CDR3aa: CASSERGWAVANTF
CDR3nt: TGTGCCAGCAGTGAACGCGGGTGGGCAGTAGCTAACACCTTC

v_gene: TRBV28
d_gene: .
abundance: .
j_gene: TRBJ1-5
CDR3aa: CASSTTDQPQHF
CDR3nt: TGTGCCAGCAGTACAACAGATCAGCCCCAGCATTTT

v_gene: TRBV19
d_gene: .
abundance: .
j_gene: TRBJ1-5
CDR3aa: CASSIENQPQHF
CDR3nt: TGTGCCAGTAGTATTGAGAATCAGCCCCAGCATTTT

v_gene: TRBV5-4
d_gene: .
abundance: few
j_gene: TRBJ2-7
CDR3aa: CASSPQGSYEQYF
CDR3nt: TGTGCCAGCAGTCCTCAGGGGTCCTACGAGCAGTACTTC

v_gene: TRBV19
d_gene: .
abundance: .
j_gene: TRBJ1-1
CDR3aa: CASSIGEDNTEAFF
CDR3nt: TGTGCCAGTAGTATAGGGGAGGACAACACTGAAGCTTTCTTT

v_gene: TRBV12-3/TRBV12-4
d_gene: .
abundance: few
j_gene: TRBJ1-1
CDR3aa: CASTIGGTEAFF
CDR3nt: TGTGCCAGCACCATCGGAGGCACTGAAGCTTTCTTT

v_gene: TRBV25-1
d_gene: TRBD2
abundance: few
j_gene: TRBJ2-1
CDR3aa: CASSVSSGWFF
CDR3nt: TGTGCCAGCAGTGTATCTAGCGGGTGGTTCTTC

v_gene: TRBV6-5
d_gene: .
abundance: .
j_gene: TRBJ2-7
CDR3aa: CASGGTYEQYF
CDR3nt: TGTGCCAGCGGGGGGACCTACGAGCAGTACTTC

v_gene: TRBV19
d_gene: .
abundance: .
j_gene: TRBJ1-5
CDR3aa: CASSMGGGRQPQHF
CDR3nt: TGTGCCAGTAGTATGGGCGGGGGCCGGCAGCCCCAGCATTTT

v_gene: TRBV5-4
d_gene: .
abundance: .
j_gene: TRBJ1-1
CDR3aa: CASSFLSGVNTEAFF
CDR3nt: TGTGCCAGCAGCTTTTTGTCCGGGGTCAACACTGAAGCTTTCTTT

v_gene: TRBV18
d_gene: TRBD1
abundance: few
j_gene: TRBJ1-2
CDR3aa: CASSLGTGYGYTF
CDR3nt: TGTGCCAGCTCACTTGGGACAGGCTATGGCTACACCTTC

v_gene: TRBV7-2
d_gene: TRBD2
abundance: .
j_gene: TRBJ2-7
CDR3aa: CASSLASGSYEQYF
CDR3nt: TGTGCCAGCAGCTTGGCTAGCGGGAGTTACGAGCAGTACTTC

v_gene: TRBV2
d_gene: TRBD1
abundance: .
j_gene: TRBJ1-6
CDR3aa: CASSVDRGYSPLHF
CDR3nt: TGTGCCAGCAGTGTTGACAGGGGGTATTCACCCCTCCACTTT

v_gene: TRBV19
d_gene: TRBD1
abundance: .
j_gene: TRBJ1-1
CDR3aa: CASSKRHRGMNTEAFF
CDR3nt: TGTGCCAGTAGTAAAAGGCACAGGGGCATGAACACTGAAGCTTTCTTT

v_gene: TRBV11-2
d_gene: TRBD1
abundance: .
j_gene: TRBJ2-5
CDR3aa: CASSLGQGGTQYF
CDR3nt: TGTGCCAGCAGCTTAGGACAGGGGGGGACCCAGTACTTC

v_gene: TRBV5-4
d_gene: TRBD1
abundance: .
j_gene: TRBJ1-3
CDR3aa: CASSGQGNSGNTIYF
CDR3nt: TGTGCCAGCAGCGGACAGGGGAACTCTGGAAACACCATATATTTT

v_gene: TRBV3-1/TRBV3-2
d_gene: .
abundance: few
j_gene: TRBJ1-5
CDR3aa: CASSSGDQPQHF
CDR3nt: TGTGCCAGCAGCTCAGGGGATCAGCCCCAGCATTTT

v_gene: TRBV21-1
d_gene: .
abundance: .
j_gene: TRBJ2-1
CDR3aa: CASSKELAGLKPSSYNEQFF
CDR3nt: TGTGCCAGCAGCAAAGAACTAGCGGGGCTAAAACCCAGCTCCTACAATGAGCAGTTCTTC

v_gene: TRBV6-6
d_gene: .
abundance: .
j_gene: TRBJ2-7
CDR3aa: CAASGRGYEQYF
CDR3nt: TGTGCCGCAAGCGGGCGGGGTTACGAGCAGTACTTC

v_gene: TRBV11-2
d_gene: TRBD2
abundance: once
j_gene: TRBJ2-5
CDR3aa: CASRNAGRVQETQYF
CDR3nt: TGTGCCAGCAGGAATGCGGGGAGGGTCCAAGAGACCCAGTACTTC

v_gene: TRBV18
d_gene: .
abundance: .
j_gene: TRBJ2-1
CDR3aa: CASSPPASDEQFF
CDR3nt: TGTGCCAGCTCACCACCAGCTAGCGACGAGCAGTTCTTC

v_gene: TRBV5-4
d_gene: .
abundance: .
j_gene: TRBJ1-1
CDR3aa: CASSLRGGMNTEAFF
CDR3nt: TGTGCCAGCAGCTTAAGGGGGGGCATGAACACTGAAGCTTTCTTT

v_gene: TRBV12-3/TRBV12-4
d_gene: .
abundance: .
j_gene: TRBJ2-1
CDR3aa: CASSPDTANEQFF
CDR3nt: TGTGCCAGCAGCCCGGACACAGCCAATGAGCAGTTCTTC